Sequencing of this TCR beta chain was carried out in a study of blood T cells in healthy people across ages. Study outcomes and limitations: Higher diversity and more naive CD4+ cells were features of long-lived donors, compared to aged donors.

In regard to this clonotype: Antigen unknown.

Isolation yielded PBMCs, at least 7 million per sample, in every case. Total RNA was isolated from each sample in quantities of at least 5 micrograms. Using a J-beta primer mix together with a sample-barcoded 5' primer, a second PCR was run for about 6 to 11 cycles. Every sample gave at least 3 million paired-end reads containing CDR3. TCRdb used MiXCR to reprocess the 5' RACE reads, holding one entry per CDR3 protein. Altogether about 970,000 distinct CDR3 sequences are present, approximately 50% being singletons, with the ten largest covering about 21%. The ends lost 3 bases at V and 7 bases at J; junction bases unmatched: 7. Germline CDR1 and CDR2: MDHEN and SYDVKM. The CDR3 extends over 15 amino acids.

The receptor was isolated from a woman aged 60-75 years in good health. Source material: blood. The rearrangement joins TRBV28 to TRBJ2-1; TRBD2 agrees at 9 bases. The CDR3 sequence is CASSFAGGRPNEQFF. CDR3 sequence (DNA): TGTGCCAGCAGTTTCGCGGGAGGGAGGCCTAATGAGCAGTTCTTC.